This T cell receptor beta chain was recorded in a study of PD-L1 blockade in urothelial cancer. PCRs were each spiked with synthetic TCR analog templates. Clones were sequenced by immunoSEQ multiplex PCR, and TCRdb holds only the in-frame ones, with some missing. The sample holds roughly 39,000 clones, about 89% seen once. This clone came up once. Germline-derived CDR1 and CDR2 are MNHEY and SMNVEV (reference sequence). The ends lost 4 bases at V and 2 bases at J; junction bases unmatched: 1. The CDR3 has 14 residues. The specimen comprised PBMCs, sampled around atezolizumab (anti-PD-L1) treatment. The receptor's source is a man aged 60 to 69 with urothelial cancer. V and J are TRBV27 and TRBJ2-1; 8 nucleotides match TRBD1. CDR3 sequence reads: CASSSQGAYNEQFF. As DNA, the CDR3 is TGTGCCAGCAGTTCACAGGGGGCCTACAATGAGCAGTTCTTC.